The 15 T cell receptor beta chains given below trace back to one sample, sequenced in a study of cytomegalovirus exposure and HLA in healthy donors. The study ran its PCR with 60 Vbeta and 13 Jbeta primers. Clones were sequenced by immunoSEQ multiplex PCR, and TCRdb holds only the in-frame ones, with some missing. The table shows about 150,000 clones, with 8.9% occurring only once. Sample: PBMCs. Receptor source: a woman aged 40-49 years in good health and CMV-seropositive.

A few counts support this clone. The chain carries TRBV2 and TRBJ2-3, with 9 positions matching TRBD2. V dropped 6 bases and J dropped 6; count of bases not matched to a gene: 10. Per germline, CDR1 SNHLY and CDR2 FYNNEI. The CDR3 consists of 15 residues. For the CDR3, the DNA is TGTGCCAGCAGCCCCCTAGCGGGGATGGATGATACGCAGTATTTT. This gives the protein CASSPLAGMDDTQYF.

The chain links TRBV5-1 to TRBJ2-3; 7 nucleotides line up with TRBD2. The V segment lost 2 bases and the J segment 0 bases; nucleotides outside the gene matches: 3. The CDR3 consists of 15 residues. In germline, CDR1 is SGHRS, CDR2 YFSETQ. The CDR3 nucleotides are TGCGCCAGCAGCTTCGGGGGGACTAGCACAGATACGCAGTATTTT. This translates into CASSFGGTSTDTQYF.

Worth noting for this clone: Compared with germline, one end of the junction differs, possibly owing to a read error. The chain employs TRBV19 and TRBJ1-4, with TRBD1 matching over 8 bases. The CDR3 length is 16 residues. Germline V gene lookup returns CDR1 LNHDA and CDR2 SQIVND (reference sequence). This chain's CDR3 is CATGQGGLGYNKKLFF. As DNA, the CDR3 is TGTGCCACCGGACAGGGAGGGCTTGGGTATAATAAAAAACTGTTTTTT.

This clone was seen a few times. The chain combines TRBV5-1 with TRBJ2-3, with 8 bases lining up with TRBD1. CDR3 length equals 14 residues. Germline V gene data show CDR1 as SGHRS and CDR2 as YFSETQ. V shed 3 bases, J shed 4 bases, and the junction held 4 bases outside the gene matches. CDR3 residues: CASSSQTGADTQYF. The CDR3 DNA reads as TGCGCCAGCAGCTCTCAGACAGGGGCAGATACGCAGTATTTT.

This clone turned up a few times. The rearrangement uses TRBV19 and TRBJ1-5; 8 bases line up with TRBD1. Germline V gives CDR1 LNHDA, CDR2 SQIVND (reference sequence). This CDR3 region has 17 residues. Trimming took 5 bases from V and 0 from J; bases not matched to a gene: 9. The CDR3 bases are TGTGCCAGTAGTGGACGGACAGGGCGTTATAGCAATCAGCCCCAGCATTTT. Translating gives CASSGRTGRYSNQPQHF.

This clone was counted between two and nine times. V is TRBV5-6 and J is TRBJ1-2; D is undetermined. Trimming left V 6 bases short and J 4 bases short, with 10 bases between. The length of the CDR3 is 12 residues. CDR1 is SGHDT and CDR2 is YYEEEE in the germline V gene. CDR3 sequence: CASNSVGYGYTF. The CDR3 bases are TGTGCCAGCAACAGTGTAGGCTATGGCTACACCTTC.

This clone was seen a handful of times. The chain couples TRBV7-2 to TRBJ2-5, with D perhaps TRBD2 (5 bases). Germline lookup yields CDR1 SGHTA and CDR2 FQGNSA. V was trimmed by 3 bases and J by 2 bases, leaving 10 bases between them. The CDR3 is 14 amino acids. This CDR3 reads CASSFQTGQETQYF. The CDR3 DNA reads TGTGCCAGCAGCTTCCAAACGGGGCAAGAGACCCAGTACTTC.

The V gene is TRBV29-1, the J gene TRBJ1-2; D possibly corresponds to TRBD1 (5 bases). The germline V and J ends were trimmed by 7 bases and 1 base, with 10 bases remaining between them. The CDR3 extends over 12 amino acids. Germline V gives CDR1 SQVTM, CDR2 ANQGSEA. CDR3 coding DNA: TGCAGCGCGACAGAACTTAACTATGGCTACACCTTC. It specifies CSATELNYGYTF.

CDR3 sequence: CASSLVRGSSYNSPLHF. DNA for the CDR3: TGTGCCAGCAGCTTAGTTCGGGGAAGCTCCTATAATTCACCCCTCCACTTT. The chain uses TRBV7-2 and TRBJ1-6; no definite D call. The CDR3 sequence is 17 residues long. CDR1 is SGHTA, CDR2 FQGNSA, per germline. Trimming removed 1 base at V and 0 bases at J, with 10 bases between.

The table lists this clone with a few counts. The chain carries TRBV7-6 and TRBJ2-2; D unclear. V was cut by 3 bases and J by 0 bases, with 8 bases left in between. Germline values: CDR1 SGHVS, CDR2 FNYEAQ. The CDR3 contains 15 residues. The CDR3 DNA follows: TGTGCCAGCAGCTTTGAAACAACGAACACCGGGGAGCTGTTTTTT. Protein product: CASSFETTNTGELFF.

CDR3 DNA sequence: TGTGCCAGCAGCCAGACAGGGGTTGGCGGCTATGGCTACACCTTC. Protein: CASSQTGVGGYGYTF. This chain connects TRBV7-8 to TRBJ1-2, with TRBD1 matching over 8 bases. Germline V lookup: CDR1 SGHVS, CDR2 FQNEAQ. The CDR3 length is 15 residues. V shed 5 bases, J shed 4 bases, and the junction held 9 bases outside the gene matches.

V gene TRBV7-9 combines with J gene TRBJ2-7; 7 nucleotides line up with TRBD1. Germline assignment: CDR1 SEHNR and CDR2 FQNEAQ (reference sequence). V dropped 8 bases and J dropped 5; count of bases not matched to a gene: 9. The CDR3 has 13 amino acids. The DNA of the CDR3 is TGTGCCAGCTCCCGACAGGGCTTGGACGAGCAGTACTTC. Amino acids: CASSRQGLDEQYF.

The CDR3 bases are TGTGCCAGCAGTTCGGGACTAGCGGGGACCGGGGAGCTGTTTTTT. It encodes CASSSGLAGTGELFF. The chain employs TRBV6-5 and TRBJ2-2; 13 bases are shared with TRBD2. CDR1 is MNHEY and CDR2 is SVGAGI in the germline V gene. Unmatched junction bases numbered 1, after V lost 4 bases and J lost 5 bases. The CDR3 consists of 15 residues.

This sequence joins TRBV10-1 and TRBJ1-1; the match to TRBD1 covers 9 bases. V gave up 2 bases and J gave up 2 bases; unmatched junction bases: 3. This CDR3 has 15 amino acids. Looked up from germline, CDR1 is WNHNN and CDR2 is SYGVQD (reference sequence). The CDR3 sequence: CASSEPGQGNTEAFF. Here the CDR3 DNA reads TGCGCCAGCAGTGAGCCGGGACAGGGCAACACTGAAGCTTTCTTT.

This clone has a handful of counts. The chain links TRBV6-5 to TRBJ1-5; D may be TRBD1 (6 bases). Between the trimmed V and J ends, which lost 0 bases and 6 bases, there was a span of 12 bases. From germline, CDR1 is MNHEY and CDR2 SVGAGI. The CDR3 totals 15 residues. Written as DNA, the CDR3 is TGTGCCAGCAGTTACTCTACAGGGTTGGGTCAGCCCCAGCATTTT. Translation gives CASSYSTGLGQPQHF.